This T cell receptor beta chain stems from a study of cytomegalovirus exposure and HLA in healthy donors. CDR1 is SGHKS, CDR2 YYEKEE, per germline (reference sequence). CDR3 length: 18 amino acids. Unmatched junction bases numbered 10, after V lost 4 bases and J lost 0 bases. The study ran its PCR with 60 Vbeta and 13 Jbeta primers. Sequencing was performed with immunoSEQ multiplex PCR; in TCRdb, only in-frame clones are kept and a portion is missing. The data show about 77,000 clones, around 78% seen once. Sample: PBMCs. The receptor comes from a man in his forties in good health and CMV-seronegative. The rearrangement joins TRBV5-5 to TRBJ1-5; TRBD1 matches at 10 bases. CDR3 DNA: TGTGCCAGCAGCCATCTGGGACAGGGGCTTGATAGCAATCAGCCCCAGCATTTT. Protein: CASSHLGQGLDSNQPQHF.